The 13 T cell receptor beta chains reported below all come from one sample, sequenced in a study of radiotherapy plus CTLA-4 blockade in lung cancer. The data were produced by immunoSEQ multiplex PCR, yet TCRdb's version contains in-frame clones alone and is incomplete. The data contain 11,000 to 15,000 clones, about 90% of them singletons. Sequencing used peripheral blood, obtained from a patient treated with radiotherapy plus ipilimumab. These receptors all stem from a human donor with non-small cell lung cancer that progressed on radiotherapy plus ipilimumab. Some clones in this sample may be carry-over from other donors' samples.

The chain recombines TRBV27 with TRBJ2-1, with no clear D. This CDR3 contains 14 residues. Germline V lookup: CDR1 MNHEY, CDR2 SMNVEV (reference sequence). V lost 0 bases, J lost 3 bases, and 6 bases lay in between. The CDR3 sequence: CASSLSRNYNEQFF. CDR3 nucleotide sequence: TGTGCCAGCAGTTTATCCAGGAACTACAATGAGCAGTTCTTC.

CDR3 sequence (DNA): TGTGCCATCAGTGACTCGACTAGCGGGGGGAGCACAGATACGCAGTATTTT. Translated: CAISDSTSGGSTDTQYF. The gene calls are TRBV10-3 and TRBJ2-3; 13 nucleotides line up with TRBD2. With V trimmed by 3 bases and J by 0 bases, 3 bases remained unmatched. The CDR3 consists of 17 residues. Germline CDR1 is ENHRY and CDR2 is SYGVKD.

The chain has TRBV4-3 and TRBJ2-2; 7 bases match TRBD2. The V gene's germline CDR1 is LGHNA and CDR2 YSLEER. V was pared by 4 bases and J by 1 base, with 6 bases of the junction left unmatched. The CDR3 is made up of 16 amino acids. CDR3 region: CASSRRAGRNTGELFF. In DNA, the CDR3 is TGCGCCAGCAGCCGGCGAGCGGGACGGAACACCGGGGAGCTGTTTTTT.

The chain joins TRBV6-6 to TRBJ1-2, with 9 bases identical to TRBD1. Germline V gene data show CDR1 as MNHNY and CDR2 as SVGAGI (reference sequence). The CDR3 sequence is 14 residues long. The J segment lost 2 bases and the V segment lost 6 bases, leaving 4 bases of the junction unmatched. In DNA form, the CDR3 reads TGTGCCAGCAGAAGACAGGGGGAAAACTATGGCTACACCTTC. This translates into CASRRQGENYGYTF.

The CDR3 reads CASSPPLGGKNEQYF. In DNA form, the CDR3 reads TGTGCCAGCAGCCCCCCGCTGGGGGGGAAAAACGAGCAGTACTTC. The chain uses TRBV28 and TRBJ2-7; 7 nucleotides match TRBD2. The germline V gene has CDR1 MDHEN and CDR2 SYDVKM. Trimming took 6 bases from V and 5 from J; bases not matched to a gene: 13. The CDR3 runs 15 residues.

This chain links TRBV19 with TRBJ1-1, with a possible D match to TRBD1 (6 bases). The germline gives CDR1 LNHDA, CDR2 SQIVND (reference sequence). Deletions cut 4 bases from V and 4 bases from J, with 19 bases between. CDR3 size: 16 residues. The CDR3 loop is CASSTQETGYGTEAFF. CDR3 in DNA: TGTGCCAGTAGTACCCAAGAGACAGGATATGGCACTGAAGCTTTCTTT.

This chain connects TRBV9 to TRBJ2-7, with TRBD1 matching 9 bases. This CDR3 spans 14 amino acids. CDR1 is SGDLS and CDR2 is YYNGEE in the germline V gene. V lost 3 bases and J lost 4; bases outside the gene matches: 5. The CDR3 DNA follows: TGTGCCAGCAGCGAGCGGGACAGGGATTACGAGCAGTACTTC. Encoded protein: CASSERDRDYEQYF.

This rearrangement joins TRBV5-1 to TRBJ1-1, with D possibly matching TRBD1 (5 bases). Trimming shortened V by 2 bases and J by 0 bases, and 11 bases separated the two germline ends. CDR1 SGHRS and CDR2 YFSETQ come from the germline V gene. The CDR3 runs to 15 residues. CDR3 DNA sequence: TGCGCCAGCAGCTTCGGCGGGGCCATGAACACTGAAGCTTTCTTT. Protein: CASSFGGAMNTEAFF.

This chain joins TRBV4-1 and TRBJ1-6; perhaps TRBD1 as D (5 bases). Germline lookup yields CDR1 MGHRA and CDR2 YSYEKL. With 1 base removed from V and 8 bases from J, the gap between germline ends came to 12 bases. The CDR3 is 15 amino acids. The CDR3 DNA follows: TGCGCCAGCAGCCAAGTCGTATTAGGGGATTCACCCCTCCACTTT. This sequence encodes CASSQVVLGDSPLHF.

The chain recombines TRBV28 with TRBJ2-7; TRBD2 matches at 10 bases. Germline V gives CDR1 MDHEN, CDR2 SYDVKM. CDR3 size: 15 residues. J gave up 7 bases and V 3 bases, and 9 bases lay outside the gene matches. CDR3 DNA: TGTGCCAGCAGTTTCCCAGCGGGAGGGCCGAGGGAGCAGTACTTC. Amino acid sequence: CASSFPAGGPREQYF.

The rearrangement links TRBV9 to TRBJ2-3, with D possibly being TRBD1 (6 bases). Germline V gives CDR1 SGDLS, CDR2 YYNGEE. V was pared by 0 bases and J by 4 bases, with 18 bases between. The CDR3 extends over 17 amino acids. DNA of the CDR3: TGTGCCAGCAGCGTAGCATCTGGGGGCGGAAGGGCAGATACGCAGTATTTT. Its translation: CASSVASGGGRADTQYF.

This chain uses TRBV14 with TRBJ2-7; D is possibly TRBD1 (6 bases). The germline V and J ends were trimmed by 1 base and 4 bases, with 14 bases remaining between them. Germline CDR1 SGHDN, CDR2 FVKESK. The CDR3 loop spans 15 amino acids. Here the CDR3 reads CASSQGDLGAYEQYF. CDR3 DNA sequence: TGTGCCAGCAGCCAAGGAGACCTGGGGGCATACGAGCAGTACTTC. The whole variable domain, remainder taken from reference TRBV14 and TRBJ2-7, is EAGVTQFPSHSVIEKGQTVTLRCDPISGHDNLYWYRRVMGKEIKFLLHFVKESKQDESGMPNNRFLAERTGGTYSTLKVQPAELEDSGVYFCASSQGDLGAYEQYFGPGTRLTVT.

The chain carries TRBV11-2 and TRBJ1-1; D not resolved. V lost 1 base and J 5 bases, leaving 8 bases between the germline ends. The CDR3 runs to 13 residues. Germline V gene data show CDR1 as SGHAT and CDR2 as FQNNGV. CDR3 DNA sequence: TGTGCCAGCAGCTTAGTCCTGGAGACTGAAGCTTTCTTT. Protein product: CASSLVLETEAFF.